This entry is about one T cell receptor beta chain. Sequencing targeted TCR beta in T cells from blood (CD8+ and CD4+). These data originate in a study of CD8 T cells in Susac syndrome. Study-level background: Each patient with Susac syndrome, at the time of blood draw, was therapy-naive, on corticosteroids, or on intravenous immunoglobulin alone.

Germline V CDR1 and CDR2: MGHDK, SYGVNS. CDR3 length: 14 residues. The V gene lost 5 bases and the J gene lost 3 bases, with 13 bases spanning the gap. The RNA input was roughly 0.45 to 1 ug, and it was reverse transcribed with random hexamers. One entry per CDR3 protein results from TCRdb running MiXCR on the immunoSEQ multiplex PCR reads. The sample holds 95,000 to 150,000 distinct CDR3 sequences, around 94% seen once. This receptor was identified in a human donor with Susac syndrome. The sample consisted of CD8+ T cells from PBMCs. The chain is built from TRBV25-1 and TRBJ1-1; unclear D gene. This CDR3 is CASSRGWSHTEAFF. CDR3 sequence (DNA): TGTGCCAGCAGTCGTGGTTGGAGTCACACTGAAGCTTTCTTT.